This T cell receptor (beta chain) was documented in a study of CD8+ T cells in alopecia areata. Study background: Treated individuals took tofacitinib by mouth, 5 to 10 mg twice daily. A 6-month period off drug followed tofacitinib, which lasted 6 to 18 months.

Investigators isolated RNA and reverse transcribed it into cDNA to act as the sequencing template. Assay: immunoSEQ multiplex PCR; the TCRdb copy retains only in-frame clones and omits some. Of about 190,000 clones listed, approximately 61% are singletons. This clone was picked up a small number of times. What it binds is not known. At one of its ends the junction is not consistent with the germline gene, which may arise from a read error. Treatment of the sample: oral pan-JAK inhibitor, 5-10 mg twice daily. General study results and limits: For lesional scalp, especially alopecia totalis/universalis, clonality was higher than in normal scalp.

This CDR3 contains 14 residues. In germline, CDR1 is ENHRY, CDR2 SYGVKD. This TCR was sampled from a human donor with alopecia areata. Sequencing used CD4+ T cells sorted from blood, obtained at week 24, from a patient treated with tofacitinib. The rearrangement joins TRBV10-3 to TRBJ1-2; 7 positions agree with TRBD1. CDR3 loop: CAINEGAGIYGYTF. The CDR3 DNA sequence: TGTGCCATCAATGAGGGGGCAGGGATCTATGGCTACACCTTC.